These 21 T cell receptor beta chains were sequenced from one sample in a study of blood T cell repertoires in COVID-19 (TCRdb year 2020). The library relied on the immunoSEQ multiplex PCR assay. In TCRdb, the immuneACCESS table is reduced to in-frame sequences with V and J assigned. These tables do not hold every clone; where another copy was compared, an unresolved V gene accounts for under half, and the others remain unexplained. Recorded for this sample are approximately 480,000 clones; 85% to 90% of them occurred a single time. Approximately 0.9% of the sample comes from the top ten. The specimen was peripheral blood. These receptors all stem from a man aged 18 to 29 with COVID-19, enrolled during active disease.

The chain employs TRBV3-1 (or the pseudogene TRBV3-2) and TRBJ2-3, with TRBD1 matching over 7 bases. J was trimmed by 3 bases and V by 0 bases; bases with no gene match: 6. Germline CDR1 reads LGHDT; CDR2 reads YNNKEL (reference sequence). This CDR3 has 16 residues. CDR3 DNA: TGTGCCAGCAGCCAAGAGACAGGGATGGGTACAGATACGCAGTATTTT. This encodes CASSQETGMGTDTQYF.

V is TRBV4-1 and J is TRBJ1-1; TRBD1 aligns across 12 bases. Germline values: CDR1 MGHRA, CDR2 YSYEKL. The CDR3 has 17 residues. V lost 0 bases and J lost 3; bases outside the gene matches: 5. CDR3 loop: CASSQDGTGGLDTEAFF. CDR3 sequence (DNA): TGCGCCAGCAGCCAAGACGGGACAGGGGGCTTAGACACTGAAGCTTTCTTT.

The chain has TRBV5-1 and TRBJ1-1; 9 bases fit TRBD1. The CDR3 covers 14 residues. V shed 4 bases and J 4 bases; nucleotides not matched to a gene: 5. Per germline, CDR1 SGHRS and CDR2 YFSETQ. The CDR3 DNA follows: TGCGCCAGCAGCCACGGGGACAGGGTCACTGAAGCTTTCTTT. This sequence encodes CASSHGDRVTEAFF.

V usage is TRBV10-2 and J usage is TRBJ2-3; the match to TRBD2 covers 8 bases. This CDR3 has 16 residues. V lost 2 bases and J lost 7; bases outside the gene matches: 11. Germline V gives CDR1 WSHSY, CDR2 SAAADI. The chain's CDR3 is CASSEPPQRGLNTQYF. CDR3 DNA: TGCGCCAGCAGTGAGCCGCCCCAGCGGGGGTTAAATACGCAGTATTTT.

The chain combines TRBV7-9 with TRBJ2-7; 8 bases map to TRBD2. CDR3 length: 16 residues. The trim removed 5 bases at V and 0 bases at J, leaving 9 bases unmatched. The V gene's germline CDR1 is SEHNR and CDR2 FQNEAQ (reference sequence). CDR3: CASSGRGGWPSYEQYF. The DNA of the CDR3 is TGTGCCAGCAGCGGCCGGGGGGGCTGGCCCTCCTACGAGCAGTACTTC.

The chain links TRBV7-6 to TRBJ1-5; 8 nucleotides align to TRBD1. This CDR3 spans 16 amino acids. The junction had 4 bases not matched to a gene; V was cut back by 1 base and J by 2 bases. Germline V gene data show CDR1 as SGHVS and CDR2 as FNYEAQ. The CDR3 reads CASSLGTGLGNQPQHF. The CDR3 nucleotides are TGTGCCAGCAGCTTAGGGACAGGGTTAGGCAATCAGCCCCAGCATTTT.

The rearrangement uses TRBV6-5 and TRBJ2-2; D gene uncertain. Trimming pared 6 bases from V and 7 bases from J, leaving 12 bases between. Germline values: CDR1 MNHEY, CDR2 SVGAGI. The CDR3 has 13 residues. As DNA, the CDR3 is TGTGCCAGCAGCTACGAGGCTGGCGGGGAGCTGTTTTTT. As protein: CASSYEAGGELFF.

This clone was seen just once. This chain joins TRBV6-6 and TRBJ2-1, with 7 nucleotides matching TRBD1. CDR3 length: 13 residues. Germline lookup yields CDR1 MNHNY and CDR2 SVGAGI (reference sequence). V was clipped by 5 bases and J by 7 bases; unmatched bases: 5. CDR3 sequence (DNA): TGTGCCAGCAGTGACAGGGCAATGAATGAGCAGTTCTTC. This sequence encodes CASSDRAMNEQFF.

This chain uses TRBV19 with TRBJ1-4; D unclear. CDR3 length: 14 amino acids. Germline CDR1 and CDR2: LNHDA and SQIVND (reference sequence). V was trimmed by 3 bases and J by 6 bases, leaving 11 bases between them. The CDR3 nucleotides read TGTGCCAGTAGTATGTCCGGGGTTCATGAAAAACTGTTTTTT. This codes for CASSMSGVHEKLFF.

The CDR3 DNA sequence: TGTGCCAGCAGCTCAGGGGGCGCCTATGGCTACACCTTC. Its translation is CASSSGGAYGYTF. V is TRBV7-9 and J is TRBJ1-2; 8 bases are a match to TRBD1. Germline trimming cut 4 bases from V and 4 bases from J; bases unmatched to any gene: 2. This CDR3 is 13 amino acids long. CDR1 is SEHNR, CDR2 FQNEAQ, per germline (reference sequence).

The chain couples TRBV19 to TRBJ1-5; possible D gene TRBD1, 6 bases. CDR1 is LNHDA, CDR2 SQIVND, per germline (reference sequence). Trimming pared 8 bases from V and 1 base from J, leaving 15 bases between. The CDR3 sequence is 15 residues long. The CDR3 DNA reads TGTGCCAGTCGTTCCTCAGGGGCGAGCAATCAGCCCCAGCATTTT. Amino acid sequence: CASRSSGASNQPQHF.

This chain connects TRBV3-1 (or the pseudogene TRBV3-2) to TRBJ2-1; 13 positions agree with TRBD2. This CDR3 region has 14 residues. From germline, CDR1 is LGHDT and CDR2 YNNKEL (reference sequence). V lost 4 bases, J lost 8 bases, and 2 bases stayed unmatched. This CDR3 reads CASSPGLAGYEQFF. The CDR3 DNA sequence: TGTGCCAGCAGCCCGGGACTAGCGGGATATGAGCAGTTCTTC.

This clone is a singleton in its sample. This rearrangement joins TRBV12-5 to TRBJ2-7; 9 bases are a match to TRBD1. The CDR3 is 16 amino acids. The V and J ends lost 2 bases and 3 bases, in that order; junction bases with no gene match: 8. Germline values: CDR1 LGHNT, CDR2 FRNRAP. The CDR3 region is CASGLSRDRVDYEQYF. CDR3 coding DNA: TGTGCTAGTGGTTTGTCTCGGGACAGGGTAGACTACGAGCAGTACTTC.

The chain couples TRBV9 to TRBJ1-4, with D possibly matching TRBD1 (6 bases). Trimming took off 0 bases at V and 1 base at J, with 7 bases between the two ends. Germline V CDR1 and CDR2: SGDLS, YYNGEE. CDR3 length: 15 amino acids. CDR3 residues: CASSVEQGTNEKLFF. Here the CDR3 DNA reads TGTGCCAGCAGCGTAGAACAGGGAACTAATGAAAAACTGTTTTTT.

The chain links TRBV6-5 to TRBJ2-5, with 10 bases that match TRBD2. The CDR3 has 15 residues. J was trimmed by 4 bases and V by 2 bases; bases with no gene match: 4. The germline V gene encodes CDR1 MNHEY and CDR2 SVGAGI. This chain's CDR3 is CASSYASGSRETQYF. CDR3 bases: TGTGCCAGCAGTTACGCTAGCGGGAGTCGAGAGACCCAGTACTTC.

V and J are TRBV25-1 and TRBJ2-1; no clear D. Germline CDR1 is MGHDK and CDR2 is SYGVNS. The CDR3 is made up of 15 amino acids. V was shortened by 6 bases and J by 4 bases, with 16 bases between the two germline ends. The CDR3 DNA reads TGTGCCAGCAGCGGAGTTGACCTCGCGTACAATGAGCAGTTCTTC. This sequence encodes CASSGVDLAYNEQFF.

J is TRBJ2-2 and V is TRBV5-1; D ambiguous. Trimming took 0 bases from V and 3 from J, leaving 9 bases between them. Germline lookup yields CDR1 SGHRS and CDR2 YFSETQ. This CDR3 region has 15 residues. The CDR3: CASSLENFDTGELFF. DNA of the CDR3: TGCGCCAGCAGCTTGGAAAATTTCGACACCGGGGAGCTGTTTTTT.

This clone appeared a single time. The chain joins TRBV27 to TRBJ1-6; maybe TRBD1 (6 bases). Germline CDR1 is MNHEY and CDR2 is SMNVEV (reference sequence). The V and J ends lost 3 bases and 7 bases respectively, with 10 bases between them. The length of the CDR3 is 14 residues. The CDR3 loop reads CASSFIGQNSPLHF. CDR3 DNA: TGTGCCAGCAGTTTCATTGGACAGAATTCACCCCTCCACTTT.

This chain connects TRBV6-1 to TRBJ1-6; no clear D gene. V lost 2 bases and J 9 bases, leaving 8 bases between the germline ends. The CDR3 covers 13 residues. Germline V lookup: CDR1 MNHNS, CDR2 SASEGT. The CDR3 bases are TGTGCCAGCAGTGAAATCGGGAGTTCACCCCTCCACTTT. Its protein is CASSEIGSSPLHF.

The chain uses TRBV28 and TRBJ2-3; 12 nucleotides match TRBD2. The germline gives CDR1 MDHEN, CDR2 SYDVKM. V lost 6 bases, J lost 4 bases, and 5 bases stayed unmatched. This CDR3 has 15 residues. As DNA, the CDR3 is TGTGCCAGCAGCCAGACTAGCGGGGGCCCAGATACGCAGTATTTT. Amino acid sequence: CASSQTSGGPDTQYF. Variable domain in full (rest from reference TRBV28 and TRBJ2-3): DVKVTQSSRYLVKRTGEKVFLECVQDMDHENMFWYRQDPGLGLRLIYFSYDVKMKEKGDIPEGYSVSREKKERFSLILESASTNQTSMYLCASSQTSGGPDTQYFGPGTRLTVL.

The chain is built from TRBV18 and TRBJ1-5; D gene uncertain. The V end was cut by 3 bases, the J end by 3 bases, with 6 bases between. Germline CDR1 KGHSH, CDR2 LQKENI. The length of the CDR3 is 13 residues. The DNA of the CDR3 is TGTGCCAGCTCACCCGAGCTCAATCAGCCCCAGCATTTT. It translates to CASSPELNQPQHF. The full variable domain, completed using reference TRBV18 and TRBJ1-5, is NAGVMQNPRHLVRRRGQEARLRCSPMKGHSHVYWYRQLPEEGLKFMVYLQKENIIDESGMPKERFSAEFPKEGPSILRIQQVVRGDSAAYFCASSPELNQPQHFGDGTRLSIL.